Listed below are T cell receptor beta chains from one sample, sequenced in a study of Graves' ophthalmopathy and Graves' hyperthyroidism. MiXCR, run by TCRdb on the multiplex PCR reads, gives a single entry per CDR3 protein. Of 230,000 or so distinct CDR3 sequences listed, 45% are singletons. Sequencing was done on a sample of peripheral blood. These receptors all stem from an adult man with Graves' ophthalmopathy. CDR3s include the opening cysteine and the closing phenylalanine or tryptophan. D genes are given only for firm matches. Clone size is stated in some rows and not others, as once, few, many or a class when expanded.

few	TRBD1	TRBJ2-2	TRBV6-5	TGTGCCAGCAGTCGCCGGGACAGGGCCACCGGGGAGCTGTTTTTT	CASSRRDRATGELFF
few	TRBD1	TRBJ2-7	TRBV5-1	TGCGCCAGCAGCTCGGGGACAGTCAACTACGAGCAGTACTTC	CASSSGTVNYEQYF
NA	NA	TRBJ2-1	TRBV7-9	TGTGCCAGCAGCTTAATAGGCCTAGAAGGTGAGCAGTTCTTC	CASSLIGLEGEQFF
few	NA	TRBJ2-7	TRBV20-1	TGCAGTGCTAGCCTAGTGCTACCACCCTACGAGCAGTACTTC	CSASLVLPPYEQYF
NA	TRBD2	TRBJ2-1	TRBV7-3	TGTGCCAGCAGCACTGATAGCGGGAGGGCAGATGAGCAGTTCTTC	CASSTDSGRADEQFF
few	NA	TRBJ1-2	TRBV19	TGTGCCAGTAGTATAATACATTTATATGGCTACACCTTC	CASSIIHLYGYTF
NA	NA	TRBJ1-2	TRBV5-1	TGCGCCAGCAGCCGGGACGCCGCTAACTATGGCTACACCTTC	CASSRDAANYGYTF
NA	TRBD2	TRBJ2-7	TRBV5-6	TGTGCCAGCAGGGGGCTAGCGGCCTACGAGCAGTACTTC	CASRGLAAYEQYF
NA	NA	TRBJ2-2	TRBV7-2	TGTGCCAGCAGCTTAGAGGCGAACACCGGGGAGCTGTTTTTT	CASSLEANTGELFF
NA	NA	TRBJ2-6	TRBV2	TGTGCCAGCAGACCCGACAAGGGTATCTCTGGGGCCAACGTCCTGACTTTC	CASRPDKGISGANVLTF
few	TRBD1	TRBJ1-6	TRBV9	TGTGCCAGCAGCGGAGCAGGGGGCGCAAATTCACCCCTCCACTTT	CASSGAGGANSPLHF
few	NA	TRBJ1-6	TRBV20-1	TGCAGTGCCCGCACAGGGAATTATAATTCACCCCTCCACTTT	CSARTGNYNSPLHF
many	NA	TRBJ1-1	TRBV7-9	TGTGCCAGCAGCTGGAGCACTGAAGCTTTCTTT	CASSWSTEAFF
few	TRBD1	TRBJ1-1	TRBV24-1	TGTGCCACCAGTGATTTATCGGGACAGCTCAACACTGAAGCTTTCTTT	CATSDLSGQLNTEAFF
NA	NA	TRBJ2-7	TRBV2	TGTGCCAGCAGTGAAAGCGGGACAGGATTCTACGAGCAGTACTTC	CASSESGTGFYEQYF
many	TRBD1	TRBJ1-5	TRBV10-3	TGTGCCAGCACCCGGACAGGGGCGTATAGCAATCAGCCCCAGCATTTT	CASTRTGAYSNQPQHF
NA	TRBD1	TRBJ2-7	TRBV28	TGTGCCAGCAGTTCACCGACAGGGTTGAAGGAGCAGTACTTC	CASSSPTGLKEQYF
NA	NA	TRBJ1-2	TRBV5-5	TGTGCCAGCAGCCCCGCTCTAGGGGGAGGCTATGGCTACACCTTC	CASSPALGGGYGYTF
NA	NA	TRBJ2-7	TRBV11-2	TGTGCCAGCAGACCCACCGGAGCTAGCATCACCTACGAGCAGTACTTC	CASRPTGASITYEQYF
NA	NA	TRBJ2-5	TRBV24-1	TGTGCCACCAGTGCCCAAGAGACCCAGTACTTC	CATSAQETQYF
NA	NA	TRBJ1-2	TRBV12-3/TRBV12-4	TGTGCCAGCAGTTTATCACAGGCTAACTATGGCTACACCTTC	CASSLSQANYGYTF
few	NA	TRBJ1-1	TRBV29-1	TGCAGCGTTGACGAGACGGGTGGCACTGAAGCTTTCTTT	CSVDETGGTEAFF
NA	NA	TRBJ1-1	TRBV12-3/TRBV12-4	TGTGCCAGCAGTTTAAGAAGCTCAGCAGCTGAAGCTTTCTTT	CASSLRSSAAEAFF
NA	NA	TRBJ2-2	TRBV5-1	TGCGCCAGCAGCTTCGAGATGGCCGGGGAGCTGTTTTTT	CASSFEMAGELFF